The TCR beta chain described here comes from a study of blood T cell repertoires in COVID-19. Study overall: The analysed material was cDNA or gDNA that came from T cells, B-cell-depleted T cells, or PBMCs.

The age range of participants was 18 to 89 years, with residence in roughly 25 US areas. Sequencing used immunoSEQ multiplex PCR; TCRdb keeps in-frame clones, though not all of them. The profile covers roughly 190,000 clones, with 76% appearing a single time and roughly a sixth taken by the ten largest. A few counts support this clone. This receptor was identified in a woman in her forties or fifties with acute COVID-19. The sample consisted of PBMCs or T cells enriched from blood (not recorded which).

The CDR3 loop reads CASSRSGRGLPGELFF. CDR3 bases: TGTGCCAGCAGCCGATCGGGCAGGGGTTTGCCCGGGGAGCTGTTTTTT. V and J are TRBV7-6 and TRBJ2-2, with D perhaps matching TRBD1 (6 bases). The CDR3 covers 16 residues. V shed 5 bases and J shed 6 bases, with 19 bases lying between them. CDR1 and CDR2 from the germline V gene are SGHVS and FNYEAQ.